This section outlines one T cell receptor (beta chain) sequence together with its context. Its cognate antigen is unknown. Only in-frame clones appear in the TCRdb table, and some are missing; sequencing was by immunoSEQ multiplex PCR. The sample comprises 40,000 to 55,000 clones, 80% of which are singletons, and around 9.3% rests with the top ten. This sample stems from a study of OX40 agonist ivuxolimab in advanced cancers. At the level of the study: Earlier treatment with anti-PD-1, anti-PD-L1 or anti-CTLA-4 was permitted, and over 35% had received some. Study observations and caveats: In general, CD8+ T cells held more expanded clones than CD4+ did, on average. Near-lowest levels of clonal expansion characterized partial responders at 0.1-3.0 mg/kg.

Trimming took 2 bases from V and 0 from J, leaving 7 bases between them. Germline assignment: CDR1 GTSNPN and CDR2 SVGIG (reference sequence). CDR3 length: 14 residues. This TCR came from an adult with an advanced solid tumor such as melanoma, head and neck, liver or kidney cancer. The rearrangement joins TRBV30 to TRBJ1-4; D remains unclear. This material consisted of CD4+ or CD8+ T cells sorted from blood, taken in a trial of the OX40 agonist ivuxolimab. CDR3 coding DNA: TGTGCCTGGAGTTTAACAGCAACTAATGAAAAACTGTTTTTT. It encodes CAWSLTATNEKLFF.